This T cell receptor (beta chain) came from a study of blood T cells in healthy people across ages. A second PCR of roughly 6 to 12 cycles used a sample-barcoded 5' primer and a J-beta primer mix. TCRdb recomputed calls from the 5' RACE reads with MiXCR, one row per CDR3 protein. The sample lists some 1.1 million distinct CDR3 sequences, around two fifths occurring once. Germline V gene lookup returns CDR1 MNHEY and CDR2 SVGAGI. CDR3 length: 16 residues. The V end was cut by 7 bases, the J end by 4 bases, with 22 bases between. Sequenced input: blood. The origin of this receptor is a man aged 18-30 years in good health. J is TRBJ1-1 and V is TRBV6-5; possibly TRBD1 for D (5 bases). For the CDR3, the DNA is TGTGCCAGCACGGCCGGTAGGGTAAGGGGAATCACTGAAGCTTTCTTT. As protein: CASTAGRVRGITEAFF.